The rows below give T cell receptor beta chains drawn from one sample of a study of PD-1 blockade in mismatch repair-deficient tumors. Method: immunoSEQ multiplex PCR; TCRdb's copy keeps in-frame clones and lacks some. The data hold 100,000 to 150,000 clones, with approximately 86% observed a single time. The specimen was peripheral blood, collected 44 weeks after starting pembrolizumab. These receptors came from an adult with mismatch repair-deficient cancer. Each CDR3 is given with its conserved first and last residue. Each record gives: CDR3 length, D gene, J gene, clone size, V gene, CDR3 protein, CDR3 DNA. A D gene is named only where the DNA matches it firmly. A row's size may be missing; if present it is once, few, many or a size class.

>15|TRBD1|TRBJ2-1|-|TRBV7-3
CASSSTGSSYNEQFF
TGTGCCAGCAGCTCGACAGGGAGCTCCTACAATGAGCAGTTCTTC
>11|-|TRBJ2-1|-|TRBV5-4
CASSPGGEQFF
TGTGCCAGCAGCCCCGGGGGTGAGCAGTTCTTC
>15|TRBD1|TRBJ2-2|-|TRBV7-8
CASSLGQGFFGELFF
TGTGCCAGCAGCTTGGGACAGGGTTTCTTCGGGGAGCTGTTTTTT
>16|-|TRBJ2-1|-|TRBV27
CASSKQGRRSYNEQFF
TGTGCCAGCTCCAAACAGGGACGGCGCTCCTACAATGAGCAGTTCTTC
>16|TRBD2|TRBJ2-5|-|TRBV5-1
CASSSLAGGYQETQYF
TGCGCCAGCAGCTCCCTAGCGGGAGGGTACCAAGAGACCCAGTACTTC
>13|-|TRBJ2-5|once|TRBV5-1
CASSFVIGETQYF
TGCGCCAGCAGCTTTGTAATCGGGGAGACCCAGTACTTC
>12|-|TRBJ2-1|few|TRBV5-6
CASSLGQGKQFF
TGTGCCAGCAGCTTGGGGCAGGGCAAGCAGTTCTTC
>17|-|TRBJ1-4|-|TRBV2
CASSERAPTAANEKLFF
TGTGCCAGCAGTGAGAGGGCACCCACGGCGGCTAATGAAAAACTGTTTTTT
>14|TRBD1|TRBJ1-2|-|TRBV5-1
CASSLPGTGVGYTF
TGCGCCAGCAGCTTGCCAGGGACAGGGGTTGGCTACACCTTC
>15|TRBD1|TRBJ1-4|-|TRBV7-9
CASSFWTGANEKLFF
TGTGCCAGCAGCTTCTGGACAGGTGCTAATGAAAAACTGTTTTTT
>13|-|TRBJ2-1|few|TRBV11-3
CASEGGRSNEQFF
TGTGCCAGCGAGGGGGGACGGTCCAATGAGCAGTTCTTC
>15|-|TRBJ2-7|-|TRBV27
CASSLSPGFYYEQYF
TGTGCCAGCAGTTTAAGTCCGGGATTCTACTACGAGCAGTACTTC
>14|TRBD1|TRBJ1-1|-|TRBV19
CASRRTGVNTEAFF
TGTGCCAGTCGACGGACAGGGGTGAACACTGAAGCTTTCTTT
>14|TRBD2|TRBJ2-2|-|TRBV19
CASSIGGRAGELFF
TGTGCCAGTAGTATAGGTGGGAGGGCCGGGGAGCTGTTTTTT
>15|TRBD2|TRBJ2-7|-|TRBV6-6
CASSPLAGGPYEQYF
TGTGCCAGCAGCCCGCTAGCGGGAGGTCCCTACGAGCAGTACTTC
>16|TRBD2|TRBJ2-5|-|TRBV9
CASSPRGLGLQETQYF
TGTGCCAGCAGCCCCCGGGGACTAGGTCTCCAAGAGACCCAGTACTTC
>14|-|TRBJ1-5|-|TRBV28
CASSLGWGNQPQHF
TGTGCCAGCAGTTTGGGATGGGGCAATCAGCCCCAGCATTTT
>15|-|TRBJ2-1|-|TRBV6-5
CASSSDGGYVDEQFF
TGTGCCAGCAGTTCGGATGGGGGCTACGTGGATGAGCAGTTCTTC
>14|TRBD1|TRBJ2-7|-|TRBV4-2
CASSQTTGDYEQYF
TGTGCCAGCAGCCAGACTACAGGGGACTACGAGCAGTACTTC
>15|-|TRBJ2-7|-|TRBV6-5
CASRRTGLGSYEQYF
TGTGCCAGCAGACGCACAGGGCTAGGTTCCTACGAGCAGTACTTC
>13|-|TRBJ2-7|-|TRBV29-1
CSVVGGGVSEQYF
TGCAGCGTCGTCGGTGGGGGAGTAAGCGAGCAGTACTTC
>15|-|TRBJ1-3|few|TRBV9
CASSVGRASGNTIYF
TGTGCCAGCAGCGTAGGCAGGGCCTCTGGAAACACCATATATTTT
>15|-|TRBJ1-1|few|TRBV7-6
CASSSSVQLNTEAFF
TGTGCCAGCAGCTCCTCAGTCCAGCTGAACACTGAAGCTTTCTTT
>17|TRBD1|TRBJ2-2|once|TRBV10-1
CASSESAQGANTGELFF
TGCGCCAGCAGTGAGTCAGCGCAGGGGGCGAACACCGGGGAGCTGTTTTTT
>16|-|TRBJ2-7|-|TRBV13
CASSLDGARSSYEQYF
TGTGCCAGCAGCTTAGATGGGGCCAGGAGCTCCTACGAGCAGTACTTC
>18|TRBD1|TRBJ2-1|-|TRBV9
CASSHEKTGTGGNWEQFF
TGTGCCAGCAGCCATGAAAAAACCGGGACAGGGGGCAACTGGGAGCAGTTCTTC
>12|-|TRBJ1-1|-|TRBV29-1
CSFEGIRAEAFF
TGCAGCTTCGAAGGGATTAGGGCTGAAGCTTTCTTT
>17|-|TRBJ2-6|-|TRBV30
CAWKNREGISGANVLTF
TGTGCCTGGAAAAACAGGGAAGGGATCTCTGGGGCCAACGTCCTGACTTTC
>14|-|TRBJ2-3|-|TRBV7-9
CASSWGLGTDTQYF
TGTGCCAGCAGCTGGGGACTCGGCACAGATACGCAGTATTTT
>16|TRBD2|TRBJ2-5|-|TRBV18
CASSPLQVAGVETQYF
TGTGCCAGCTCACCACTTCAGGTAGCGGGAGTAGAGACCCAGTACTTC
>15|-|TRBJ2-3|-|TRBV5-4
CASSLEDDSTDTQYF
TGTGCCAGCAGCTTGGAGGATGATAGCACAGATACGCAGTATTTT
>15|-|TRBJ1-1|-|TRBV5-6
CASSLTGVLNTEAFF
TGTGCCAGCAGCTTGACAGGCGTTTTGAACACTGAAGCTTTCTTT
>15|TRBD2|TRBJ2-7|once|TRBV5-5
CASNLRGGAVYEQYF
TGTGCCAGCAACCTCCGGGGAGGGGCCGTTTACGAGCAGTACTTC
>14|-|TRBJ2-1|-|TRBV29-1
CSVESREPGDEQFF
TGCAGCGTTGAAAGTCGGGAGCCTGGCGATGAGCAGTTCTTC
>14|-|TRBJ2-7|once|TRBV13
CASSLGSAPYEQYF
TGTGCCAGCAGCTTGGGCAGCGCTCCCTACGAGCAGTACTTC
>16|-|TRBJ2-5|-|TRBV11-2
CASSLKGIGRGETQYF
TGTGCCAGCAGCTTAAAAGGGATCGGGCGTGGCGAGACCCAGTACTTC
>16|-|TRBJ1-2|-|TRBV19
CASSIAVRTAPYGYTF
TGTGCCAGTAGTATAGCGGTCCGCACTGCCCCCTATGGCTACACCTTC
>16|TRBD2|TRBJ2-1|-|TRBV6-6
CASSAGGPISYNEQFF
TGTGCCAGCAGCGCGGGGGGGCCCATCTCCTACAATGAGCAGTTCTTC
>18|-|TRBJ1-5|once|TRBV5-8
CASSFWAGVHRSNQPQHF
TGTGCCAGCAGCTTTTGGGCAGGGGTTCACCGTAGCAATCAGCCCCAGCATTTT
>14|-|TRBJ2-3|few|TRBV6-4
CASSSSGSTDTQYF
TGTGCCAGCAGTTCAAGCGGGAGCACAGATACGCAGTATTTT
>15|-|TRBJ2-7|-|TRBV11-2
CASSLEEGGSYEQYF
TGTGCCAGCAGCTTAGAAGAGGGGGGATCCTACGAGCAGTACTTC
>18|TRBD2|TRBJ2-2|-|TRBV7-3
CASSPKGGSGRAGGELFF
TGTGCCAGCAGCCCGAAGGGCGGGAGCGGGAGGGCCGGCGGGGAGCTGTTTTTT
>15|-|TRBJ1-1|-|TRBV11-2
CASSLKLIAGTEAFF
TGTGCCAGCAGCTTAAAGCTGATAGCGGGGACTGAAGCTTTCTTT
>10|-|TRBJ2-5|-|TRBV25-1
CASSLETQYF
TGTGCCAGCTCCCTGGAGACCCAGTACTTC
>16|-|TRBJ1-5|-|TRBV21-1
CASSRIDRGVNQPQHF
TGTGCCAGCAGCCGAATCGACAGGGGAGTCAATCAGCCCCAGCATTTT
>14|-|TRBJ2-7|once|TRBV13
CASSLGASSYEQYF
TGTGCCAGCAGCCTGGGGGCCAGCTCCTACGAGCAGTACTTC